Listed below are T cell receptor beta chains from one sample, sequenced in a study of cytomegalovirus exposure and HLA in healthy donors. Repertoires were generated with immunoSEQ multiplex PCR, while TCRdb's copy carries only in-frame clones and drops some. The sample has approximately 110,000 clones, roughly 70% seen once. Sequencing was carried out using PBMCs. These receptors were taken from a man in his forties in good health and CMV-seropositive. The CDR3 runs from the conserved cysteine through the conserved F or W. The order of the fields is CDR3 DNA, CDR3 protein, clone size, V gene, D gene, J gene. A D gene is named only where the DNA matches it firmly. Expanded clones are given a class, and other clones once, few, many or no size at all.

TGTGCCACCAGCAGTGGATGGGAAGGGGGCGGGGAGCTGTTTTTT	CATSSGWEGGGELFF	-	TRBV15	-	TRBJ2-2
TGTGCCTGGACCGAGCGGGCTCAGAGGAGCACAGATACGCAGTATTTT	CAWTERAQRSTDTQYF	-	TRBV30	-	TRBJ2-3
TGTGCCAGTAGTATAATGCAACAGGGCGATGGCTACACCTTC	CASSIMQQGDGYTF	-	TRBV19	-	TRBJ1-2
TGTGCCATCAGTGAGGGCTTGGATGAGCAGTTCTTC	CAISEGLDEQFF	-	TRBV10-3	-	TRBJ2-1
TGTGCCAGCAGCCCGACAGGAACTGGGGCCAACGTCCTGACTTTC	CASSPTGTGANVLTF	-	TRBV5-4	-	TRBJ2-6
TGTGCCAGCAGCTTATTAGCGGGGAGGCAAGGGACCCAGTACTTC	CASSLLAGRQGTQYF	-	TRBV7-2	TRBD2	TRBJ2-5
TGCGCCAGCAGCTCAGACAATGAGCAGTTCTTC	CASSSDNEQFF	-	TRBV5-1	-	TRBJ2-1
TGTGCCAGCTCACTAACGGGAACCTCCTACGAGCAGTACTTC	CASSLTGTSYEQYF	-	TRBV18	-	TRBJ2-7
TGTGCCAGCAGCCCGGGGGGTACCTACGAGCAGTACTTC	CASSPGGTYEQYF	-	TRBV11-2	TRBD2	TRBJ2-7
TGTGCCAGCAGCTTAGAAGTACAGGGGGCAGATACGCAGTATTTT	CASSLEVQGADTQYF	once	TRBV7-3	TRBD1	TRBJ2-3
TGTGCCAGCAGCCCGGGACTAGCGGATTCCTACACAGATACGCAGTATTTT	CASSPGLADSYTDTQYF	-	TRBV7-9	TRBD2	TRBJ2-3
TGCAGCGTTGAAGAGGGGACAGGGAGCACCATATATTTT	CSVEEGTGSTIYF	-	TRBV29-1	TRBD1	TRBJ1-3
TGTGCCAGTAGTGGGACAGGGGCGTATTTCGGCTACACCTTC	CASSGTGAYFGYTF	few	TRBV19	TRBD1	TRBJ1-2
TGTGCCAGCAGCCGGGACAGGGAAAATGAAAAACTGTTTTTT	CASSRDRENEKLFF	-	TRBV5-5	TRBD1	TRBJ1-4
TGCGCCAGCAGCCAAGATACAGGGGGATATAGTCAGCCCCAGCATTTT	CASSQDTGGYSQPQHF	few	TRBV4-1	TRBD1	TRBJ1-5